Below, 29 T cell receptor beta chains from the same sample are listed, as sequenced in a study of T cell responses to AZD1222 COVID-19 vaccine. Only in-frame clones appear in the TCRdb table, and some are missing; sequencing was by immunoSEQ multiplex PCR. The sample gives roughly 100,000 clones, 86% of which show up once; under 1.5% is in the top ten. Material: peripheral blood, obtained on day 0 of AZD1222 vaccination. The receptors were gathered from an adult in good health.

The chain has TRBV27 and TRBJ1-4; D might be TRBD1 (5 bases). Germline CDR1 is MNHEY and CDR2 is SMNVEV (reference sequence). V dropped 4 bases and J dropped 7 bases, with 31 bases sitting between them. The CDR3 is 20 amino acids. The chain's CDR3 is CASSSTSIAGDLGRGEKLFF. For the CDR3, the DNA is TGTGCCAGCAGTTCAACGAGTATCGCGGGTGATTTGGGGAGGGGTGAAAAACTGTTTTTT.

The chain recombines TRBV6-1 with TRBJ1-1, with D tentatively TRBD1 (6 bases). The length of the CDR3 is 14 residues. Deletions cut 4 bases from V and 2 bases from J, with 11 bases between. Germline-derived CDR1 and CDR2 are MNHNS and SASEGT. CDR3 nucleotide sequence: TGTGCCAGCAGTGTAGGGGGGCAAAACACTGAAGCTTTCTTT. Amino acid sequence: CASSVGGQNTEAFF.

The chain employs TRBV7-2 and TRBJ1-5; 12 bases fit TRBD1. Germline loops: CDR1 SGHTA, CDR2 FQGNSA. This CDR3 has 16 residues. Unmatched junction bases numbered 4, after V lost 0 bases and J lost 7 bases. CDR3 sequence: CASSLAGTGGRQPQHF. DNA of the CDR3: TGTGCCAGCAGCTTAGCCGGGACAGGGGGCAGACAGCCCCAGCATTTT.

By share, this clone ranks as medium-sized. The chain recombines TRBV29-1 with TRBJ2-2, with TRBD2 matching 13 bases. This CDR3 region has 14 residues. CDR1 is SQVTM and CDR2 is ANQGSEA in the germline V gene. The ends lost 7 bases at V and 5 bases at J; junction bases unmatched: 4. The CDR3 protein is CSAQGLAGTGELFF. In nucleotides, the CDR3 is TGCAGCGCCCAGGGACTAGCGGGGACCGGGGAGCTGTTTTTT.

V is TRBV7-2 and J is TRBJ2-7, with 7 bases fitting TRBD2. The CDR3 extends over 18 amino acids. Trimming took 1 base from V and 0 from J; bases not matched to a gene: 12. Germline lookup yields CDR1 SGHTA and CDR2 FQGNSA. The CDR3: CASSLGASGRTSSYEQYF. In DNA, the CDR3 is TGTGCCAGCAGCTTAGGCGCTAGCGGAAGAACCAGCTCCTACGAGCAGTACTTC. Supplemented by reference TRBV7-2 and TRBJ2-7, the full variable domain reads GAGVSQSPSNKVTEKGKDVELRCDPISGHTALYWYRQSLGQGLEFLIYFQGNSAPDKSGLPSDRFSAERTGGSVSTLTIQRTQQEDSAVYLCASSLGASGRTSSYEQYFGPGTRLTVT.

The V call is TRBV19, the J call TRBJ1-2; no clear D. The CDR3 loop spans 14 amino acids. Looked up from germline, CDR1 is LNHDA and CDR2 is SQIVND (reference sequence). Trimming left V 2 bases short and J 6 bases short, with 13 bases between. As DNA, the CDR3 is TGTGCCAGTAGTATAAACGCGGCGTCCCATGGCTACACCTTC. It specifies CASSINAASHGYTF.

The rearrangement links TRBV5-4 to TRBJ1-1; D not resolved. In germline, CDR1 is SGHNT, CDR2 YYREEE (reference sequence). The ends were cut back, 0 bases at V and 5 bases at J, with 8 bases in the middle. The CDR3 spans 13 residues. For the CDR3, the DNA is TGTGCCAGCAGCTTGGCGAGGCGTACTGAAGCTTTCTTT. Residues: CASSLARRTEAFF.

J is TRBJ2-2 and V is TRBV9, with 13 bases aligning to TRBD2. The CDR3 contains 16 residues. The ends lost 0 bases at V and 6 bases at J; junction bases unmatched: 2. Germline CDR1 reads SGDLS; CDR2 reads YYNGEE. CDR3 sequence: CASSVGLAGGSGELFF. CDR3 nucleotide sequence: TGTGCCAGCAGCGTAGGACTAGCGGGAGGTTCCGGGGAGCTGTTTTTT.

The V call is TRBV18, the J call TRBJ1-2; 9 bases fit TRBD1. The CDR3 spans 16 residues. Germline V gene data show CDR1 as KGHSH and CDR2 as LQKENI. The V segment lost 3 bases and the J segment 3 bases; nucleotides outside the gene matches: 8. The DNA for the CDR3 is TGTGCCAGCTCACCCTCTTCTACAGGGGGCGACTATGGCTACACCTTC. Protein product: CASSPSSTGGDYGYTF.

The chain couples TRBV27 to TRBJ2-7; D could derive from TRBD1 or TRBD2 (6 bases each). The V end was cut by 6 bases, the J end by 13 bases, with 19 bases between. CDR1 and CDR2 from the germline V gene are MNHEY and SMNVEV (reference sequence). The CDR3 totals 12 residues. The CDR3 DNA reads as TGTGCCAGCAGCTTGAGGGGGGTCGCCAGATACTTC. Protein: CASSLRGVARYF.

The genes are TRBV11-2 and TRBJ2-1; 11 bases fit TRBD2. J lost 6 bases, V lost 2 bases, and 6 bases had no gene match. The CDR3 runs to 16 residues. Germline V gives CDR1 SGHAT, CDR2 FQNNGV. CDR3 protein: CASSLLAGGGANEQFF. The CDR3, as DNA: TGTGCCAGCAGCTTATTAGCGGGAGGGGGGGCCAATGAGCAGTTCTTC. The whole variable domain, remainder taken from reference TRBV11-2 and TRBJ2-1, is EAGVAQSPRYKIIEKRQSVAFWCNPISGHATLYWYQQILGQGPKLLIQFQNNGVVDDSQLPKDRFSAERLKGVDSTLKIQPAKLEDSAVYLCASSLLAGGGANEQFFGPGTRLTVL.

The V call is TRBV4-1, the J call TRBJ1-4; 10 nucleotides line up with TRBD1. V trimming: 0 bases; J trimming: 6 bases; junction bases outside the gene matches: 4. The CDR3 covers 16 residues. Germline CDR1 reads MGHRA; CDR2 reads YSYEKL. The CDR3 loop reads CASSQDPGQGYEKLFF. The CDR3 DNA follows: TGCGCCAGCAGCCAAGATCCGGGACAGGGGTATGAAAAACTGTTTTTT.

The chain combines TRBV30 with TRBJ1-5; no clear D. Between the trimmed V and J ends, which lost 0 bases and 4 bases, there was a span of 16 bases. The CDR3 has 16 residues. In germline, CDR1 is GTSNPN, CDR2 SVGIG (reference sequence). DNA of the CDR3: TGTGCCTGGAGTGTTTATGGGTTCGGCGGGAATCAGCCCCAGCATTTT. Residues: CAWSVYGFGGNQPQHF.

The genes are TRBV5-6 and TRBJ1-1; D may be TRBD1 (5 bases). Germline assignment: CDR1 SGHDT and CDR2 YYEEEE. The V gene lost 5 bases and the J gene lost 7 bases, with 18 bases spanning the gap. This CDR3 is 14 amino acids long. The CDR3 loop is CASSRPGTPIEAFF. DNA of the CDR3: TGTGCCAGCAGTCGTCCCGGGACCCCGATTGAAGCTTTCTTT.

The chain is built from TRBV5-1 and TRBJ2-1; D gene uncertain. There are 15 residues in the CDR3. Germline loops: CDR1 SGHRS, CDR2 YFSETQ. Trimming left V 0 bases short and J 2 bases short, with 9 bases between. The CDR3 region is CASSLGDTPYNEQFF. CDR3 nucleotides: TGCGCCAGCAGCTTGGGCGACACCCCCTACAATGAGCAGTTCTTC. Drawing the rest from reference TRBV5-1 and TRBJ2-1, the complete variable domain is KAGVTQTPRYLIKTRGQQVTLSCSPISGHRSVSWYQQTPGQGLQFLFEYFSETQRNKGNFPGRFSGRQFSNSRSEMNVSTLELGDSALYLCASSLGDTPYNEQFFGPGTRLTVL.

The chain recombines TRBV19 with TRBJ1-2; no reliable D call. Looked up from germline, CDR1 is LNHDA and CDR2 is SQIVND (reference sequence). The CDR3 is 15 residues long. Between the trimmed V and J ends, which lost 5 bases and 3 bases, there was a span of 16 bases. CDR3 DNA: TGTGCCAGTAGTTTGGGTCAGCGAGCGGACTATGGCTACACCTTC. It yields the protein CASSLGQRADYGYTF.

The chain carries TRBV15 and TRBJ2-3; D is unclear. This CDR3 is built from 19 residues. Germline values: CDR1 LNHNV, CDR2 YYDKDF (reference sequence). V lost 2 bases to trimming and J lost 0 bases, with 21 bases between them. The chain's CDR3 is CATSRLGRSDGVSTDTQYF. CDR3 in DNA: TGTGCCACCAGCAGACTCGGACGGAGTGATGGGGTGAGCACAGATACGCAGTATTTT.

Only a few counts were recorded for this clone. The chain couples TRBV2 to TRBJ1-5, with a tentative D call TRBD1 (5 bases). The V and J ends lost 3 bases and 1 base respectively, with 13 bases between them. The germline gives CDR1 SNHLY, CDR2 FYNNEI. The CDR3 contains 16 residues. This CDR3 is CASSENGGRSNQPQHF. The CDR3 region has the DNA TGTGCCAGCAGTGAGAATGGGGGTAGGAGCAATCAGCCCCAGCATTTT.

The V call is TRBV9, the J call TRBJ1-4, with D tentatively TRBD1 (5 bases). The CDR3 is 14 residues long. The germline CDR1 and CDR2 sequences are SGDLS and YYNGEE. Trimming took 1 base from V and 6 from J, leaving 10 bases between them. The CDR3 loop is CASSVFSQDEKLFF. The CDR3 region has the DNA TGTGCCAGCAGCGTATTTTCACAGGATGAAAAACTGTTTTTT.

This clone was detected once. The chain recombines TRBV28 with TRBJ2-6; no reliable D call. In germline, CDR1 is MDHEN, CDR2 SYDVKM. V shed 3 bases and J shed 0 bases, with 3 bases lying between them. The CDR3 is 14 residues long. In DNA, the CDR3 is TGTGCCAGCAGTTTGAACTCTGGGGCCAACGTCCTGACTTTC. Encoded protein: CASSLNSGANVLTF.

The gene calls are TRBV7-2 and TRBJ2-7, with 9 bases identical to TRBD1. The CDR3 length is 14 residues. The ends lost 8 bases at V and 6 bases at J; junction bases unmatched: 11. The germline CDR1 and CDR2 sequences are SGHTA and FQGNSA. The CDR3 DNA is TGTGCCAGCGTTGGGACAGGGTCGGGGTTCGAGCAGTACTTC. It specifies CASVGTGSGFEQYF.

CDR3 residues: CASSLGGSYNEQFF. In DNA form, the CDR3 reads TGTGCCAGCAGCTTAGGTGGGAGTTACAATGAGCAGTTCTTC. This rearrangement joins TRBV7-2 to TRBJ2-1, with D perhaps matching TRBD2 (5 bases). CDR1 is SGHTA, CDR2 FQGNSA, per germline. With 1 base removed from V and 4 bases from J, the gap between germline ends came to 8 bases. The CDR3 is 14 residues long.

The chain uses TRBV20-1 and TRBJ1-4, with D tentatively TRBD1 (5 bases). Germline lookup yields CDR1 DFQATT and CDR2 SNEGSKA (reference sequence). V dropped 3 bases and J dropped 5 bases, with 7 bases sitting between them. The CDR3 sequence is 12 residues long. CDR3 sequence reads: CSASRGNEKLFF. CDR3 coding DNA: TGCAGTGCTAGTCGGGGGAATGAAAAACTGTTTTTT.

The chain combines TRBV10-3 with TRBJ1-2; D may be TRBD1 (6 bases). This CDR3 spans 14 amino acids. V lost 6 bases and J 0 bases, leaving 11 bases between the germline ends. Germline V gene sequence: CDR1 ENHRY, CDR2 SYGVKD. The CDR3 region has the DNA TGTGCCATCAGCAACAGGGTCCCTAACTATGGCTACACCTTC. Amino acids: CAISNRVPNYGYTF.

The CDR3 protein is CASSFLGTEAFF. CDR3 bases: TGTGCCAGCAGCTTCCTGGGGACTGAAGCTTTCTTT. This rearrangement joins TRBV7-2 to TRBJ1-1; D unclear. CDR1 and CDR2 (germline): SGHTA, FQGNSA. Trimming took 3 bases from V and 5 from J, leaving 7 bases between them. The CDR3 extends over 12 amino acids.

V gene TRBV6-6 combines with J gene TRBJ1-5; no reliable D call. Germline loops: CDR1 MNHNY, CDR2 SVGAGI (reference sequence). Deletions cut 2 bases from V and 8 bases from J, with 13 bases between. The CDR3 extends over 14 amino acids. CDR3: CASSYEGIREPQHF. CDR3 nucleotide sequence: TGTGCCAGCAGTTACGAAGGGATACGTGAGCCCCAGCATTTT.

V usage is TRBV7-9 and J usage is TRBJ1-2, with D tentatively TRBD1 (6 bases). Germline V lookup: CDR1 SEHNR, CDR2 FQNEAQ (reference sequence). This CDR3 has 13 amino acids. Deletions cut 1 base from V and 8 bases from J, with 11 bases between. The CDR3 loop reads CASSLEAGGGYTF. In DNA form, the CDR3 reads TGTGCCAGCAGCTTAGAGGCTGGGGGCGGCTACACCTTC.

In DNA, the CDR3 is TGTGCCAGCGGGCGCGGAAAACTGTTTTTT. Protein: CASGRGKLFF. The chain has TRBV28 and TRBJ1-4; D remains ambiguous. CDR3 length: 10 amino acids. V gave up 8 bases and J gave up 10 bases, with 8 bases separating them. Germline assignment: CDR1 MDHEN and CDR2 SYDVKM.

DNA of the CDR3: TGCGCCAGCAGCCAAGACGGGGACAGCTCCTATAATTCACCCCTCCACTTT. Encoded protein: CASSQDGDSSYNSPLHF. The V and J genes are TRBV4-1 and TRBJ1-6, with 7 bases identical to TRBD1. Unmatched junction bases numbered 2, after V lost 0 bases and J lost 0 bases. There are 17 residues in the CDR3. Germline CDR1 reads MGHRA; CDR2 reads YSYEKL.